Each of the 23 T cell receptor beta chains below was sequenced from the same sample in a study of T cell responses to AZD1222 COVID-19 vaccine. This table comes from immunoSEQ multiplex PCR, and its TCRdb copy is limited to in-frame clones, with some not included. The sample includes about 140,000 clones, approximately 89% of them seen just once. This specimen consisted of peripheral blood, obtained 28 days after the second AZD1222 dose. These receptors were taken from an adult who received the AZD1222 COVID-19 vaccine.

The V and J genes are TRBV6-5 and TRBJ2-2; D gene unclear. The CDR3 totals 16 residues. Trimming stripped 3 bases from V and 5 bases from J, with 16 bases between. Germline assignment: CDR1 MNHEY and CDR2 SVGAGI. CDR3 region: CASSYLSGRLTGELFF. The CDR3 bases are TGTGCCAGCAGTTATTTGTCTGGGCGCCTAACCGGGGAGCTGTTTTTT.

The rearrangement links TRBV29-1 to TRBJ1-2, with D perhaps TRBD1 (6 bases). The CDR3 consists of 14 residues. Per germline, CDR1 SQVTM and CDR2 ANQGSEA. Trimming took off 4 bases at V and 2 bases at J, with 14 bases between the two ends. The chain's CDR3 is CSVGNRVGNYGYTF. CDR3 DNA sequence: TGCAGCGTTGGTAACAGGGTAGGAAACTATGGCTACACCTTC.

A word on this clone: Other nucleotide sequences from this sample produce the same CDR3. This chain links TRBV7-2 with TRBJ1-6; D is unresolved. The V end was cut by 1 base, the J end by 0 bases, with 7 bases between. There are 16 residues in the CDR3. Per germline, CDR1 SGHTA and CDR2 FQGNSA. CDR3 in DNA: TGTGCCAGCAGCTTAGAATGGGGCTCCTATAATTCACCCCTCCACTTT. Translation gives CASSLEWGSYNSPLHF. Using reference TRBV7-2 and TRBJ1-6 for the parts outside the CDR3, the full variable domain is GAGVSQSPSNKVTEKGKDVELRCDPISGHTALYWYRQSLGQGLEFLIYFQGNSAPDKSGLPSDRFSAERTGGSVSTLTIQRTQQEDSAVYLCASSLEWGSYNSPLHFGNGTRLTVT.

J is TRBJ1-5 and V is TRBV4-3, with 8 bases that match TRBD1. The CDR3 has 16 residues. Per the germline V gene, CDR1 is LGHNA and CDR2 is YSLEER. J lost 2 bases, V lost 0 bases, and 3 bases had no gene match. Here the CDR3 DNA reads TGCGCCAGCAGCCAAGAGACAGGGGTAGGCAATCAGCCCCAGCATTTT. This sequence encodes CASSQETGVGNQPQHF.

The genes are TRBV4-3 and TRBJ1-2, with D uncertain. CDR3 size: 13 residues. Looked up from germline, CDR1 is LGHNA and CDR2 is YSLEER. V lost 0 bases and J lost 4, with 6 bases in between. As DNA, the CDR3 is TGCGCCAGCAGCCAAGATTCAGGCTATGGCTACACCTTC. As protein: CASSQDSGYGYTF.

The rearrangement joins TRBV11-2 to TRBJ2-7; TRBD2 aligns across 13 bases. V lost 5 bases to trimming and J lost 5 bases; unmatched junction nucleotides: 9. Germline V CDR1 and CDR2: SGHAT, FQNNGV. The CDR3 totals 16 residues. CDR3 region: CASSPLGLAGVHEQYF. The CDR3 DNA follows: TGTGCCAGCAGCCCGCTCGGACTAGCGGGAGTCCACGAGCAGTACTTC. The full variable domain, its missing parts supplied by reference TRBV11-2 and TRBJ2-7, is EAGVAQSPRYKIIEKRQSVAFWCNPISGHATLYWYQQILGQGPKLLIQFQNNGVVDDSQLPKDRFSAERLKGVDSTLKIQPAKLEDSAVYLCASSPLGLAGVHEQYFGPGTRLTVT.

The rearrangement links TRBV9 to TRBJ2-3, with D possibly TRBD1 on 5 matching bases. The germline V gene encodes CDR1 SGDLS and CDR2 YYNGEE. The V gene lost 4 bases and the J gene lost 5 bases, with 14 bases spanning the gap. The CDR3 spans 14 residues. The CDR3 nucleotides are TGTGCCAGCAGCCACCCCCTAAGGGGAGATACGCAGTATTTT. Amino acid sequence: CASSHPLRGDTQYF.

CDR3 in amino acids: CASSPRDTVLPLHF. In DNA, the CDR3 is TGTGCCAGCTCCCCTCGGGACACCGTTCTCCCCCTCCACTTT. The V and J genes are TRBV18 and TRBJ1-6, with D maybe TRBD1 (6 bases). The CDR3 runs 14 residues. The V and J ends lost 6 bases and 13 bases respectively, with 19 bases between them. Germline V gene data show CDR1 as KGHSH and CDR2 as LQKENI.

The rearrangement links TRBV7-9 to TRBJ2-7, with D perhaps TRBD1 (5 bases). The CDR3 has 13 amino acids. V was pared by 5 bases and J by 2 bases, with 10 bases between. Germline loops: CDR1 SEHNR, CDR2 FQNEAQ (reference sequence). DNA for the CDR3: TGTGCCAGCAGCCCAGGGTTTACCTACGAGCAGTACTTC. Translated, it gives CASSPGFTYEQYF.

This chain links TRBV27 with TRBJ1-5; 7 bases agree with TRBD1. CDR1 is MNHEY, CDR2 SMNVEV, per germline (reference sequence). The CDR3 is 13 amino acids. V was clipped by 5 bases and J by 7 bases; unmatched bases: 5. CDR3 amino acids: CASSPPGGQPQHF. The DNA for the CDR3 is TGTGCCAGCAGTCCCCCAGGGGGACAGCCCCAGCATTTT.

This clone appeared once. The genes are TRBV27 and TRBJ1-1; the match to TRBD1 covers 7 bases. Trimming at V came to 6 bases and at J to 1 base, leaving 2 bases not matched to a gene. The CDR3 runs 13 residues. Per germline, CDR1 MNHEY and CDR2 SMNVEV (reference sequence). This CDR3 is CASSNRGNTEAFF. The CDR3 nucleotides are TGTGCCAGCAGCAACAGGGGGAACACTGAAGCTTTCTTT.

CDR3 nucleotide sequence: TGTGCCAGCAGCCAGGGGGAAACAGCTTTCTTT. Its protein is CASSQGETAFF. This chain joins TRBV21-1 and TRBJ1-1; TRBD1 is the table's D call and was not checked against the DNA. TRBV21-1 counts as a pseudogene. This CDR3 has 11 residues.

The gene calls are TRBV27 and TRBJ2-7; 7 nucleotides agree with TRBD2. Germline V lookup: CDR1 MNHEY, CDR2 SMNVEV (reference sequence). This CDR3 contains 16 residues. V dropped 0 bases and J dropped 2; count of bases not matched to a gene: 7. CDR3 in amino acids: CASSLSGGDWTYEQYF. Written as DNA, the CDR3 is TGTGCCAGCAGTTTATCTGGGGGGGACTGGACCTACGAGCAGTACTTC.

V usage is TRBV5-1 and J usage is TRBJ1-1; D unclear. V lost 0 bases, J lost 1 base, and 7 bases lay in between. This CDR3 spans 14 amino acids. The germline V gene encodes CDR1 SGHRS and CDR2 YFSETQ. CDR3: CASSLDSRNTEAFF. CDR3 sequence (DNA): TGCGCCAGCAGCTTGGACAGTAGGAACACTGAAGCTTTCTTT.

The J gene is TRBJ2-1, the V gene TRBV18, with D possibly being TRBD2 (6 bases). This CDR3 is built from 15 residues. CDR1 and CDR2 from the germline V gene are KGHSH and LQKENI. The V end was cut by 3 bases, the J end by 0 bases, with 9 bases between. DNA for the CDR3: TGTGCCAGCTCACCGAACGGGGGCTCCTACAATGAGCAGTTCTTC. Translated, it gives CASSPNGGSYNEQFF.

The chain combines TRBV18 with TRBJ1-2, with unresolved D. Germline lookup yields CDR1 KGHSH and CDR2 LQKENI. The ends were cut back, 1 base at V and 6 bases at J, with 9 bases in the middle. CDR3 length: 13 amino acids. Written as DNA, the CDR3 is TGTGCCAGCTCACCACGCGGGGAGGATGGCTACACCTTC. It yields the protein CASSPRGEDGYTF.

This clone was detected only once. This sequence joins TRBV7-9 and TRBJ1-4, with TRBD1 identical over 7 bases. Germline CDR1 is SEHNR and CDR2 is FQNEAQ (reference sequence). V dropped 4 bases and J dropped 5; count of bases not matched to a gene: 10. The CDR3 runs 16 residues. Here the CDR3 DNA reads TGTGCCAGCAGCTACTCCACAGGGGCGAGCAATGAAAAACTGTTTTTT. Translated, it gives CASSYSTGASNEKLFF.

The V gene is TRBV9, the J gene TRBJ2-4, with D possibly matching TRBD2 (5 bases). Germline CDR1 SGDLS, CDR2 YYNGEE. The ends were cut back, 0 bases at V and 6 bases at J, with 7 bases in the middle. The CDR3 loop spans 13 amino acids. The CDR3 DNA reads as TGTGCCAGCAGCGTAGCTGAGGGAAACATTCAGTACTTC. The encoded protein is CASSVAEGNIQYF.

This rearrangement joins TRBV15 to TRBJ1-5; D is perhaps TRBD1 (5 bases). V was pared by 0 bases and J by 7 bases, with 13 bases between. This CDR3 is built from 15 residues. Per germline, CDR1 LNHNV and CDR2 YYDKDF (reference sequence). CDR3 sequence reads: CATSRDGGGWQPQHF. The CDR3 DNA is TGTGCCACCAGCAGAGATGGGGGGGGTTGGCAGCCCCAGCATTTT.

This rearrangement joins TRBV24-1 to TRBJ2-2, with D uncertain. V was shortened by 10 bases and J by 1 base, with 9 bases between the two germline ends. The CDR3 has 13 residues. Germline V CDR1 and CDR2: KGHDR, SFDVKD. The CDR3 DNA follows: TGTGCCACACGGTGGGAGAACACCGGGGAGCTGTTTTTT. Translated, it gives CATRWENTGELFF.

V and J are TRBV29-1 and TRBJ1-1; tentative D call: TRBD1 (5 bases). V was trimmed by 6 bases and J by 10 bases, leaving 18 bases between them. The germline CDR1 and CDR2 sequences are SQVTM and ANQGSEA. This CDR3 comprises 12 residues. DNA for the CDR3: TGCAGCGTAGCGGGCGGGGGAGTTGGAGCTTTCTTT. Its protein is CSVAGGGVGAFF.

V gene TRBV9 combines with J gene TRBJ2-1; 10 bases are a match to TRBD2. The CDR3 extends over 18 amino acids. V lost 3 bases, J lost 5 bases, and 14 bases stayed unmatched. Germline V gene sequence: CDR1 SGDLS, CDR2 YYNGEE. CDR3: CASSAQLGLAGVNNEQFF. CDR3 nucleotides: TGTGCCAGCAGCGCCCAGTTGGGTCTAGCGGGAGTTAACAATGAGCAGTTCTTC.

The chain has TRBV11-2 and TRBJ2-5, with 7 bases fitting TRBD1. Germline assignment: CDR1 SGHAT and CDR2 FQNNGV. V shed 3 bases, J shed 0 bases, and the junction held 4 bases outside the gene matches. The CDR3 totals 15 residues. For the CDR3, the DNA is TGTGCCAGCAGCTTCCTGGGACAGTACCAAGAGACCCAGTACTTC. It is translated as CASSFLGQYQETQYF.